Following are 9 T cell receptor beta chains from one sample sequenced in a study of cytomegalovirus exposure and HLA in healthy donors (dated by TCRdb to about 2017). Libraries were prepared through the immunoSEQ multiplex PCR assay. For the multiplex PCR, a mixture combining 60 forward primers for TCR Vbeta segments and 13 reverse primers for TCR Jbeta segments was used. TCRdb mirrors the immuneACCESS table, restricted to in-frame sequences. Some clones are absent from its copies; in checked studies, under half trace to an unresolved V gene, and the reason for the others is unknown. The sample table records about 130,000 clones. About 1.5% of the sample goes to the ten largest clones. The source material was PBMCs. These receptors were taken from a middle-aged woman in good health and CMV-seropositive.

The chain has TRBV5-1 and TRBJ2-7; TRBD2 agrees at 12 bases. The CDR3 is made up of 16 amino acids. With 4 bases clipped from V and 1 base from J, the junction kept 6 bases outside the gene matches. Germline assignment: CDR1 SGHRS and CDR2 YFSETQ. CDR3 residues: CASSPSGLAGSYEQYF. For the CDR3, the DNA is TGCGCCAGCAGCCCCTCGGGACTAGCGGGTTCCTACGAGCAGTACTTC.

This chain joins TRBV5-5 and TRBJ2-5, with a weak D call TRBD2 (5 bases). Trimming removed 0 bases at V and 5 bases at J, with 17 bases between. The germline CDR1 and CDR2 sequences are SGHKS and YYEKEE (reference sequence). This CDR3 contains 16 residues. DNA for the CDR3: TGTGCCAGCAGCTTGGCTTTTGACGCGGGTATGGAGACCCAGTACTTC. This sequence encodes CASSLAFDAGMETQYF.

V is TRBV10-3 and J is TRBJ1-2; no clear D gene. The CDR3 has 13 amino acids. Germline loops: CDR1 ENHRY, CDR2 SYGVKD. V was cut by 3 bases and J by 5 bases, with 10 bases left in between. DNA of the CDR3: TGTGCCATCAGTGAATTGTCAGGTTATGGCTACACCTTC. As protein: CAISELSGYGYTF.

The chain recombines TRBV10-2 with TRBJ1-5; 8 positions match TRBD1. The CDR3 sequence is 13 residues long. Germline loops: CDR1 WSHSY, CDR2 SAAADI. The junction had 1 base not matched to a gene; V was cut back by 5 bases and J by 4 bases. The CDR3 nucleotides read TGCGCCAGCAGTTGGACAGGGAATCAGCCCCAGCATTTT. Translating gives CASSWTGNQPQHF.

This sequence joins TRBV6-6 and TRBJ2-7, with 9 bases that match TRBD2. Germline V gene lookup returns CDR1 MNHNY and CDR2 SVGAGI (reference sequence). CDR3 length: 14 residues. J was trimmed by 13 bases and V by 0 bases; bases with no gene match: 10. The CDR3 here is CASSYSVAGAPIYF. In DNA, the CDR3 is TGTGCCAGCAGTTACTCGGTAGCGGGAGCTCCTATATACTTC.

CDR3 DNA sequence: TGCGCCAGCAGAGGGGGCCTAAACTATGGCTACACCTTC. Translating gives CASRGGLNYGYTF. V is TRBV5-1 and J is TRBJ1-2; TRBD1 matches at 7 bases. This CDR3 has 13 amino acids. Looked up from germline, CDR1 is SGHRS and CDR2 is YFSETQ. The junction had 3 bases not matched to a gene; V was cut back by 5 bases and J by 2 bases.

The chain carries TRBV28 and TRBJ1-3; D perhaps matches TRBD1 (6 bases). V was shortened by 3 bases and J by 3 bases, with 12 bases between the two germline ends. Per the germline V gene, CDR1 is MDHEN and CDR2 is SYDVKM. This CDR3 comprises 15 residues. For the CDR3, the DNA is TGTGCCAGCAGTTTGGCAACAGGGCTTGGAAACACCATATATTTT. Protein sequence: CASSLATGLGNTIYF.

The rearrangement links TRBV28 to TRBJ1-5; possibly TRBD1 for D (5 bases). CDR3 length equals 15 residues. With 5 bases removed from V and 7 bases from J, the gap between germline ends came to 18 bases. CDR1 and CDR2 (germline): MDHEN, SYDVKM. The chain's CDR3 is CASSPSGGSGQPQHF. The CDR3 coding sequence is TGTGCCAGCAGTCCAAGCGGGGGGTCAGGACAGCCCCAGCATTTT.

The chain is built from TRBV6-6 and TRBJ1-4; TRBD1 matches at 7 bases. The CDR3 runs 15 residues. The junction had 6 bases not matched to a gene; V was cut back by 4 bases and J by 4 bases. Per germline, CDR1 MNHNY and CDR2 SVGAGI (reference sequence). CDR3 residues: CASSSQGQRNEKLFF. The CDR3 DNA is TGTGCCAGCAGTTCCCAGGGACAGCGTAATGAAAAACTGTTTTTT.